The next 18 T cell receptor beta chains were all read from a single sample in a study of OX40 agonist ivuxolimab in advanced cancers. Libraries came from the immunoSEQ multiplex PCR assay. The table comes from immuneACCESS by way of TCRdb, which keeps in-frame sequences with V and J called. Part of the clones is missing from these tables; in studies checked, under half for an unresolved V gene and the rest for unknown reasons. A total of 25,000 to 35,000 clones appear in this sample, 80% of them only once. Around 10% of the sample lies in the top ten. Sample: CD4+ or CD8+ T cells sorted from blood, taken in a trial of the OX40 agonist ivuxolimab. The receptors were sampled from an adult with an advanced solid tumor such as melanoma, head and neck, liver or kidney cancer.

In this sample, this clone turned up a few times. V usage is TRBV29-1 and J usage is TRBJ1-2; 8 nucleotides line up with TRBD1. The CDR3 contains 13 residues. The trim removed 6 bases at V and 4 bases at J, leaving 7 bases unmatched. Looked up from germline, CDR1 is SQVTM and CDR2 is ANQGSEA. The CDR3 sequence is CSVEDREIYGYTF. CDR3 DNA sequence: TGCAGCGTCGAGGACAGGGAGATCTATGGCTACACCTTC.

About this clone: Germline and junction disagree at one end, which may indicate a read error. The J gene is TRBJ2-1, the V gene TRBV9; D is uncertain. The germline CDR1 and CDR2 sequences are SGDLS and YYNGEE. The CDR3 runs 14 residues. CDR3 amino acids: CASSVSGSNNEQFF. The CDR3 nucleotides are TGTGCCAGCAGCGTGTCAGGCTCCAACAATGAGCAGTTCTTC.

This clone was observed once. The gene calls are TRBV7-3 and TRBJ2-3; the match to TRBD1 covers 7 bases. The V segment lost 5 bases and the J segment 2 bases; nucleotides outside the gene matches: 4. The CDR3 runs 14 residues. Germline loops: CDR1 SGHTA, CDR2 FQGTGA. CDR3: CASSADRLTDTQYF. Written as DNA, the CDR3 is TGTGCCAGCAGCGCGGACAGGCTCACAGATACGCAGTATTTT.

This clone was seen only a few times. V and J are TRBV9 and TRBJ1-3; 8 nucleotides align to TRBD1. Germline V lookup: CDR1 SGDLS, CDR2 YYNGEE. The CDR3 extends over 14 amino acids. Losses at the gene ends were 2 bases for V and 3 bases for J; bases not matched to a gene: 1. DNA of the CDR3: TGTGCCAGCAGCGTCGGACAGGGTGGAAACACCATATATTTT. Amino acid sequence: CASSVGQGGNTIYF.

The CDR3 nucleotides are TGTGCCAGCAGCTTAAGGGGACCTGATTATAATGAAAAACTGTTTTTT. Translated, it gives CASSLRGPDYNEKLFF. The chain recombines TRBV7-9 with TRBJ1-4; TRBD1 might be the D (5 bases). V gave up 2 bases and J gave up 4 bases, with 14 bases separating them. The CDR3 consists of 16 residues. The germline V gene encodes CDR1 SEHNR and CDR2 FQNEAQ (reference sequence).

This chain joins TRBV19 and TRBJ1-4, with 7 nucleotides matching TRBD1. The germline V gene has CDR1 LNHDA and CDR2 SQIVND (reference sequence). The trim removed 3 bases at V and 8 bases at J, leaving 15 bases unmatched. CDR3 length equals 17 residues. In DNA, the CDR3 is TGTGCCAGTAGTATTCGGGGAAGGGGGCCCTTGAGGGAAAAACTGTTTTTT. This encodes CASSIRGRGPLREKLFF.

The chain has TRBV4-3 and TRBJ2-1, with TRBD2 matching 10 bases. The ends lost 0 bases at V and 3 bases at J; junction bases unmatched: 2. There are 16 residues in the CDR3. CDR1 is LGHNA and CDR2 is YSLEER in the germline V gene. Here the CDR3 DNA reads TGCGCCAGCAGCCAAGACGGACTAGCGGTCTACAATGAGCAGTTCTTC. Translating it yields CASSQDGLAVYNEQFF.

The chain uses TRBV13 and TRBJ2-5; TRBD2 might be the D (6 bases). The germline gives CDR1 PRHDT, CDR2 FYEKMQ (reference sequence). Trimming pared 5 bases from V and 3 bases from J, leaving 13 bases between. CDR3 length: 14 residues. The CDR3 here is CASSAQEGKETQYF. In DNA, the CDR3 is TGTGCCAGCAGCGCACAGGAGGGGAAAGAGACCCAGTACTTC.

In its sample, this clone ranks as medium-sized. This chain's CDR3 is CASRDRSNTGELFF. The CDR3 DNA reads as TGTGCCAGCAGAGACAGGTCTAACACCGGGGAGCTGTTTTTT. V gene TRBV2 combines with J gene TRBJ2-2, with D possibly matching TRBD1 (6 bases). The germline V and J ends were trimmed by 6 bases and 2 bases, with 10 bases remaining between them. The CDR3 sequence is 14 residues long. CDR1 SNHLY and CDR2 FYNNEI come from the germline V gene.

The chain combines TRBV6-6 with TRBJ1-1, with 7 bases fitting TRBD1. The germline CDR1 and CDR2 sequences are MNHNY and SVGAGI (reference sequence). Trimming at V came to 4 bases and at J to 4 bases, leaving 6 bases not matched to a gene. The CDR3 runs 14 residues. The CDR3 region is CASSSGQRSTEAFF. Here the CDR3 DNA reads TGTGCCAGCAGTTCGGGACAGCGATCCACTGAAGCTTTCTTT.

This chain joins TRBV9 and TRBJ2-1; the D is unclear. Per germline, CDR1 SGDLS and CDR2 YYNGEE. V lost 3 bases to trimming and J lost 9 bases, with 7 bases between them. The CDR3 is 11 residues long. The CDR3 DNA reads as TGTGCCAGCAGCGCGAACGGTGAGCAGTTCTTC. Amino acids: CASSANGEQFF.

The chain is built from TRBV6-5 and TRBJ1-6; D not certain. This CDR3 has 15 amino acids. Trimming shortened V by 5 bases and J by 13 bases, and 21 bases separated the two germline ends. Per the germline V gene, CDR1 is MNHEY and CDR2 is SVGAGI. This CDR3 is CASSPSFTDIIPLHF. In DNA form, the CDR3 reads TGTGCCAGCAGTCCCTCCTTTACCGATATTATTCCCCTCCACTTT.

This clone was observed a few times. This CDR3 reads CSAGTPGTQYF. CDR3 DNA sequence: TGCAGTGCCGGGACACCCGGGACCCAGTACTTC. This sequence joins TRBV20-1 and TRBJ2-5, with TRBD1 as a possible D gene (6 bases). This CDR3 comprises 11 residues. The V gene lost 6 bases and the J gene lost 7 bases, with 12 bases spanning the gap. Germline lookup yields CDR1 DFQATT and CDR2 SNEGSKA (reference sequence).

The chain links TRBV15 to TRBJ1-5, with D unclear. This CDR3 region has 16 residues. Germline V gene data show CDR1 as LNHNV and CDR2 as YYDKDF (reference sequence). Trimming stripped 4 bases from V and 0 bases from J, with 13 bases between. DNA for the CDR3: TGTGCCACCAGCACCACGGAATACTATAGCAATCAGCCCCAGCATTTT. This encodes CATSTTEYYSNQPQHF.

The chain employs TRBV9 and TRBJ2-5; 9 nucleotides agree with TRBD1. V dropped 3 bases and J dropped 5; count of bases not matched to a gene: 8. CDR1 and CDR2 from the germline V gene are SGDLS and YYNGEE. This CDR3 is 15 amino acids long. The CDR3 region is CASSEEQGAGETQYF. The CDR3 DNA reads TGTGCCAGCAGCGAAGAACAGGGGGCAGGTGAGACCCAGTACTTC. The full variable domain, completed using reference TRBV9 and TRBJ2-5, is DSGVTQTPKHLITATGQRVTLRCSPRSGDLSVYWYQQSLDQGLQFLIQYYNGEERAKGNILERFSAQQFPDLHSELNLSSLELGDSALYFCASSEEQGAGETQYFGPGTRLLVL.

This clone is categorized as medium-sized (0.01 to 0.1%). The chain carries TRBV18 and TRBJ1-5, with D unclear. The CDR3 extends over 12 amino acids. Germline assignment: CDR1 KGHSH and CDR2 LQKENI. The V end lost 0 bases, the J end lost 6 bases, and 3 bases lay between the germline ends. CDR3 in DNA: TGTGCCAGCTCACCACCGGGTCAGCCCCAGCATTTT. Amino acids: CASSPPGQPQHF. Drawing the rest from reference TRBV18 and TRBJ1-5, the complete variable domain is NAGVMQNPRHLVRRRGQEARLRCSPMKGHSHVYWYRQLPEEGLKFMVYLQKENIIDESGMPKERFSAEFPKEGPSILRIQQVVRGDSAAYFCASSPPGQPQHFGDGTRLSIL.

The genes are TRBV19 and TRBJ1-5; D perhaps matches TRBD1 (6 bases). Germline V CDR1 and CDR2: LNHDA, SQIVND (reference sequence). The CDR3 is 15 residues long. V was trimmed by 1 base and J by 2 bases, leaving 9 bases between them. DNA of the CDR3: TGTGCCAGTAGTATAGTACAGGGAGGCAATCAGCCCCAGCATTTT. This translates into CASSIVQGGNQPQHF.

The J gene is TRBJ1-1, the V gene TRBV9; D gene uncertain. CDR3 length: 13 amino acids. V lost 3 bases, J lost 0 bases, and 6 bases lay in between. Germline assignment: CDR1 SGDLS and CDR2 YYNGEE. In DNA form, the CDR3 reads TGTGCCAGCAGCGCGGAGATGAACACTGAAGCTTTCTTT. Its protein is CASSAEMNTEAFF. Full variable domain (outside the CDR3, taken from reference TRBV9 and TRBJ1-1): DSGVTQTPKHLITATGQRVTLRCSPRSGDLSVYWYQQSLDQGLQFLIQYYNGEERAKGNILERFSAQQFPDLHSELNLSSLELGDSALYFCASSAEMNTEAFFGQGTRLTVV.